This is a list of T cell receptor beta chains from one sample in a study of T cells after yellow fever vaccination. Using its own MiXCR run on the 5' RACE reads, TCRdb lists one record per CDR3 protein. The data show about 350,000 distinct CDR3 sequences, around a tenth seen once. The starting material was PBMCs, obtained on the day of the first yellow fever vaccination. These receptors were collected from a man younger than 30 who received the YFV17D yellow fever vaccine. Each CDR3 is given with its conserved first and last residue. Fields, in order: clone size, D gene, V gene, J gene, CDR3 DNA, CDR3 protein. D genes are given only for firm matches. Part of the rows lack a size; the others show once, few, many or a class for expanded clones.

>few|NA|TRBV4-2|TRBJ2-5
TGTGCCAGCAGCCAAGCCGGGACGCCCTACGTTCACTTC
CASSQAGTPYVHF
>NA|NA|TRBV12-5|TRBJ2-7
TGTGCTAGTGGTTTGGTGACTTCCAGCTCCTACGAGCAGTACTTC
CASGLVTSSSYEQYF
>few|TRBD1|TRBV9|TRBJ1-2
TGTGCCAGCAGCCCACGGACAGGGTATAACTATGGCTACACCTTC
CASSPRTGYNYGYTF
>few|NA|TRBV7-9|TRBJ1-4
TGTGCCAGCAGCTTCACCGGGACAACTAATGAAAAACTGTTTTTT
CASSFTGTTNEKLFF
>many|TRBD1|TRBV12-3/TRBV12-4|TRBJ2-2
TGTGCCAGCAGTAGGACAGGGCGTAGCGGGGAGCTGTTTTTT
CASSRTGRSGELFF
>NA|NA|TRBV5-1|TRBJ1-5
TGCGCCAGCAGCAAGACAGGCGTAGGGCCCCAGCATTTT
CASSKTGVGPQHF
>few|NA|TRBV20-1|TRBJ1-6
TGCAGTGCTCCTGTCGGGGGGGAAGGGCCACCCCTCCACTTT
CSAPVGGEGPPLHF
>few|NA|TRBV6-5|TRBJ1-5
TGTGCCAGCAGTTATCAGCAGGGGCCGGGGCAGCCCCAGCATTTT
CASSYQQGPGQPQHF
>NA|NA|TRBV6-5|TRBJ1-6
TGTGCCAGCAGTTACTGGGGGGGGGGCGTTCGGGGATCACCCCTCCACTTT
CASSYWGGGVRGSPLHF
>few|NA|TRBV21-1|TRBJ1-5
TGTGCCAGCAGCCGAGGATGGAGCCCAATTAATCAGCCCCAGCATTTT
CASSRGWSPINQPQHF
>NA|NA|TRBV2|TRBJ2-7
TGTGCCAGCTATGGGCTAGCAACCTACGAGCAGTACTTC
CASYGLATYEQYF
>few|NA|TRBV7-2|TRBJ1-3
TGTGCCAGCAGCTTAGAGGCTCCAGGGTTTGGAAACACCATATATTTT
CASSLEAPGFGNTIYF
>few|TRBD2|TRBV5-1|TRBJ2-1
TGCGCCAGCAGCTTGCCCGGGACTAGCTCAACCAATGAGCAGTTCTTC
CASSLPGTSSTNEQFF
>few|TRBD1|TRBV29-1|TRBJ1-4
TGCAGCGCGGGACAGAACATTAATGAAAAACTGTTTTTT
CSAGQNINEKLFF
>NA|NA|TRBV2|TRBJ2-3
TGTGCCAGCAGTGCGGGGCTGTCTAGCACAGATACGCAGTATTTT
CASSAGLSSTDTQYF
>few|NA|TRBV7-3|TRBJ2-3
TGTGCCAGCAGCTTAAACGGGATTGGCACAGATACGCAGTATTTT
CASSLNGIGTDTQYF
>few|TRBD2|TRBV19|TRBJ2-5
TGTGCCAGTAGTGGTAGCGGGGGTAAAGAGACCCAGTACTTC
CASSGSGGKETQYF
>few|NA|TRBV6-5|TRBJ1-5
TGTGCCAGTCGAACAGGCTCCTATAGCAATCAGCCCCAGCATTTT
CASRTGSYSNQPQHF
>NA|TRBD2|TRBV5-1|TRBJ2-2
TGCGCCAGCAGCCCGAACCTTCCGGGACTAGCGGGGTCCGGGGAGCTGTTTTTT
CASSPNLPGLAGSGELFF
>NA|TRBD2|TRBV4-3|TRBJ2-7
TGCGCCAGCAGCCAGCGGCGGGGGGGCGAGCAGTACTTC
CASSQRRGGEQYF
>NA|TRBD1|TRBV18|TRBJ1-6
TGTGCCAGCTCACCCGGGACAGGGGATAATTCACCCCTCCACTTT
CASSPGTGDNSPLHF
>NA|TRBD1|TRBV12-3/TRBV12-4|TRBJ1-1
TGTGCCAGCAGTCTTCAACAGGGGGGGGACACTGAAGCTTTCTTT
CASSLQQGGDTEAFF
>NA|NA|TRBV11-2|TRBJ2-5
TGTGCCAGCAGCTTAAGGGTGTTCGGGGAGACCCAGTACTTC
CASSLRVFGETQYF
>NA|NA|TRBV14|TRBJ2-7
TGTGCCAGCAGCCAAGTGCAGGGAGGCTACGAGCAGTACTTC
CASSQVQGGYEQYF
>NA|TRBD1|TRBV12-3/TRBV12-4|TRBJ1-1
TGTGCCAGCAGTAGGGACAGGGTAAACACTGAAGCTTTCTTT
CASSRDRVNTEAFF
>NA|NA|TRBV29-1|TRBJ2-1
TGCAGCGGGATAGGGTGGGACAATGAGCAGTTCTTC
CSGIGWDNEQFF
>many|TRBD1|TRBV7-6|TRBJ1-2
TGTGCCAGCAGCCTACTTGCGGGACAGGGGGTTTACACCTTC
CASSLLAGQGVYTF
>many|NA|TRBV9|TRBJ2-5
TGTGCCAGCAGTCCTCAAGGGGGCCAAGAGACCCAGTACTTC
CASSPQGGQETQYF
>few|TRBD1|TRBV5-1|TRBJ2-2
TGCGCCAGCAGCTTCTCAGGGGGCACCGGGGAGCTGTTTTTT
CASSFSGGTGELFF
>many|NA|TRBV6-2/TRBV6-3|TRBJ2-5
TGTGCCAGCAGTGACCTCAGACAGATGCAAGAGACCCAGTACTTC
CASSDLRQMQETQYF
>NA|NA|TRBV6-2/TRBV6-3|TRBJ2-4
TGTGCCAGCAGTTACCCACGACAGAGAGCCAAAAACATTCAGTACTTC
CASSYPRQRAKNIQYF
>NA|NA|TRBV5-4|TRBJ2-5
TGTGCCAGCAGCTTGGGGGGACTCAGTCGGCGGGAGACCCAGTACTTC
CASSLGGLSRRETQYF
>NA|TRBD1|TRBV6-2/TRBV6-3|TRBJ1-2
TGTGCCAGCAGTCCCTGGACAGGGGGCGGCTATGGCTACACCTTC
CASSPWTGGGYGYTF
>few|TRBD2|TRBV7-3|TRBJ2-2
TGTGCCAGCAGCCGGGACTATGGGACCGGGGAGCTGTTTTTT
CASSRDYGTGELFF
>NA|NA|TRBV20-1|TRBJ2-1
TGCAGTGCTAGTCACACTGCGGGGGCCTCCTACAATGAGCAGTTCTTC
CSASHTAGASYNEQFF
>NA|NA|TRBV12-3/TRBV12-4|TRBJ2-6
TGTGCCAGCAGTTTCTTGGGGGCTGGGGCCAACGTCCTGACTTTC
CASSFLGAGANVLTF
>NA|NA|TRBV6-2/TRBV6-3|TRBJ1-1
TGTGCCAGCATTAAGGGGACGGTGAACACTGAAGCTTTCTTT
CASIKGTVNTEAFF
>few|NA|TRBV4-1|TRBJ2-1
TGCGCCAGCAGCCGTCCGACAGTGAGCTCCTACAATGAGCAGTTCTTC
CASSRPTVSSYNEQFF
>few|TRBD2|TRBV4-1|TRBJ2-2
TGCGCCAGCAGCCGGCTGGGGAGGGAGAACACCGGGGAGCTGTTTTTT
CASSRLGRENTGELFF
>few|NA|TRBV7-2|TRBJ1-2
TGTGCCAGCAGCCGAACAGGTTTTTATGGCTACACCTTC
CASSRTGFYGYTF
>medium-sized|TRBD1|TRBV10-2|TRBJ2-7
TGCGCCAGCATGACAGGGCACTCCTACGAGCAGTACTTC
CASMTGHSYEQYF
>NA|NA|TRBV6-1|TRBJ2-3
TGTGCCAGCAGAGGTCCCGCGGGAACGGATACGCAGTATTTT
CASRGPAGTDTQYF
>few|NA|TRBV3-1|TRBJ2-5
TGTGCCAGCAGCCATAGGGGGGGGGAGACCCAGTACTTC
CASSHRGGETQYF
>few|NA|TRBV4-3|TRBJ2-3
TGCGCCAGCAGCCAGAGCGGTGAAGATACGCAGTATTTT
CASSQSGEDTQYF
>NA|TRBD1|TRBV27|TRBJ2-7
TGTGCCAGCAGATGGGACGGACAGGGGTGGTTTGAGCAGTACTTC
CASRWDGQGWFEQYF
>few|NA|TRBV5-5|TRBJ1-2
TGTGCCAGCAGCCCCAACAGAATCCAAGACTATGGCTACACCTTC
CASSPNRIQDYGYTF
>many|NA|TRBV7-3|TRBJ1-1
TGTGCCAGCAGCTTCCAGATAAACACTGAAGCTTTCTTT
CASSFQINTEAFF
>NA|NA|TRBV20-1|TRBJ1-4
TGCAGTGCTGAGGGAAATGAAAAACTGTTTTTT
CSAEGNEKLFF
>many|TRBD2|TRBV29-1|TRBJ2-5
TGCAGCGCTCTCCTAGCGGGGGGTTTCGAGACCCAGTACTTC
CSALLAGGFETQYF